This TCR beta chain derives from a study of CD8 T cells in Susac syndrome. The RNA input was about 0.5 to 1 ug, and it was reverse transcribed with random hexamers. MiXCR, run by TCRdb on the immunoSEQ multiplex PCR reads, gives a single entry per CDR3 protein. This sample has 200,000 or so distinct CDR3 sequences; 90% to 95% occur once, and the top ten carry approximately 0.097%. Sequencing was done on a sample of CD4+ T cells from PBMCs. The clonotype was recovered from a human donor with multiple sclerosis.

The CDR3, as DNA: TGTGCCACCAGCGTCGGGGGTGGCAATCAGCCCCAGCATTTT. The encoded protein is CATSVGGGNQPQHF. The genes are TRBV15 and TRBJ1-5, with a tentative D call TRBD1 (5 bases). This CDR3 region has 14 residues. Trimming stripped 5 bases from V and 2 bases from J, with 10 bases between. CDR1 is LNHNV, CDR2 YYDKDF, per germline (reference sequence). Based on the CDR3 plus reference TRBV15 and TRBJ1-5, the full variable domain is DAMVIQNPRYQVTQFGKPVTLSCSQTLNHNVMYWYQQKSSQAPKLLFHYYDKDFNNEADTPDNFQSRRPNTSFCFLDIRSPGLGDTAMYLCATSVGGGNQPQHFGDGTRLSIL.